The clone carrying this T cell receptor beta chain was seen ten or more times. The source of the sample is a study of molecular identifiers for immune sequencing clone quantification. TCRdb reanalysed the PCR reads using MiXCR and keeps one entry per CDR3 protein. Of over 85,000 distinct CDR3 sequences in the sample, roughly 25% were seen once. CDR3 length: 16 residues. V lost 8 bases, J lost 0 bases, and 9 bases stayed unmatched. The sequence was collected from a human donor in good health. Some libraries in this study had Jurkat cell RNA spiked in. Sequenced: naive CD8+ T cells from blood, with Jurkat cell RNA spiked in. As for subset: FACS-sorted CD8+CD4-CCR7+CD45RA+ naive T cells. V usage is TRBV12-3 or TRBV12-4 and J usage is TRBJ2-3; TRBD2 matches at 9 bases. CDR3 sequence reads: CASGVLAGVSTDTQYF. Here the CDR3 DNA reads TGTGCCAGCGGAGTTTTAGCGGGAGTAAGCACAGATACGCAGTATTTT.